The T cell receptor beta chain described here comes from a study of T cells in localized non-small cell lung cancer. Regarding the study as a whole: Higher adjacent-lung clonality was associated with shorter survival. Multi-region tumor sequencing was not done, so intratumor heterogeneity could not be excluded.

About this clone itself: The target antigen is unknown.

The germline gives CDR1 SGHDT, CDR2 YYEEEE. This CDR3 has 15 amino acids. Trimming took 6 bases from V and 3 from J, leaving 18 bases between them. Libraries were prepared by immunoSEQ multiplex PCR; TCRdb keeps only in-frame clonotypes and omits some of them. Altogether around 100,000 clones are present, over 80% being singletons, with the ten largest covering 15%. This receptor was identified in a man between 40 and 69 years old with stage I squamous cell lung carcinoma. The chain combines TRBV5-6 with TRBJ1-2, with D maybe TRBD1 (6 bases). The material sequenced was peripheral blood, taken before any cancer treatment. CDR3: CASNLQGGGDYGYTF. The DNA for the CDR3 is TGTGCCAGCAACTTACAGGGAGGAGGCGACTATGGCTACACCTTC.